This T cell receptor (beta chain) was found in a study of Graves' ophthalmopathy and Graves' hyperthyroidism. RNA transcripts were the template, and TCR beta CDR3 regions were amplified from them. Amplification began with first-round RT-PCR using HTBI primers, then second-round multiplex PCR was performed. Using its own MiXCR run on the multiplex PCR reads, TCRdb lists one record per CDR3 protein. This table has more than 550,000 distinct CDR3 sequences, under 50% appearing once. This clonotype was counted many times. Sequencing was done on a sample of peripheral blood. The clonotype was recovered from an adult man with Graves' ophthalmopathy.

This CDR3 reads CASRVSGNTIYF. Here the CDR3 DNA reads TGTGCCAGCAGGGTCTCTGGAAACACCATATATTTT. The V and J genes are TRBV2 and TRBJ1-3; unclear D gene. The CDR3 is 12 amino acids. V was shortened by 6 bases and J by 0 bases, with 3 bases between the two germline ends. The germline CDR1 and CDR2 sequences are SNHLY and FYNNEI. Drawing the rest from reference TRBV2 and TRBJ1-3, the complete variable domain is EPEVTQTPSHQVTQMGQEVILRCVPISNHLYFYWYRQILGQKVEFLVSFYNNEISEKSEIFDDQFSVERPDGSNFTLKIRSTKLEDSAMYFCASRVSGNTIYFGEGSWLTVV.